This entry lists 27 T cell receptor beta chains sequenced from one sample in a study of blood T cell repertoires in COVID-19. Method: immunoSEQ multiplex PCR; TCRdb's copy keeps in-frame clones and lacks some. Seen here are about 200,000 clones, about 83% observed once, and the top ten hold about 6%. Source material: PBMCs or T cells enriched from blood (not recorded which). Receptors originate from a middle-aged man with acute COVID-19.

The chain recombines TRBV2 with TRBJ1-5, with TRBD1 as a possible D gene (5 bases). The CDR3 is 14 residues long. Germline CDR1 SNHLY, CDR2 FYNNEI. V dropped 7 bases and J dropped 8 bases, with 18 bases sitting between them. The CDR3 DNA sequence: TGTGCCAGCACCCTTAGGGACTCTGGGGAGCCCCAGCATTTT. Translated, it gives CASTLRDSGEPQHF.

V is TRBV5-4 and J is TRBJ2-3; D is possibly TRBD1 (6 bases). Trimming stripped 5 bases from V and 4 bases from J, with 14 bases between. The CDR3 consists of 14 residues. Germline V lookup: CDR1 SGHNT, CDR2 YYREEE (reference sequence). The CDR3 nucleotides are TGTGCCAGCAGGGAAACAGGGTCCCCAGATACGCAGTATTTT. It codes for CASRETGSPDTQYF.

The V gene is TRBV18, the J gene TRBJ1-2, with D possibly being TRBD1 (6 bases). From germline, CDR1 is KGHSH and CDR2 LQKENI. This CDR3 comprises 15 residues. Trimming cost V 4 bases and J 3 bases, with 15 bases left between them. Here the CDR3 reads CASSLTRTADYGYTF. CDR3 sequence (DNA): TGTGCCAGCTCACTCACCCGGACAGCCGACTATGGCTACACCTTC.

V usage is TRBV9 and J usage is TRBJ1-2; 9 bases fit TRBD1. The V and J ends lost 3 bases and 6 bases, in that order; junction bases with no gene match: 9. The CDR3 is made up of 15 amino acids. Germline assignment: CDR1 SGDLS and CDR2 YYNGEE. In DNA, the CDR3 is TGTGCCAGCAGCGAGGGGGGACAGGGCTCACATGGCTACACCTTC. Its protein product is CASSEGGQGSHGYTF.

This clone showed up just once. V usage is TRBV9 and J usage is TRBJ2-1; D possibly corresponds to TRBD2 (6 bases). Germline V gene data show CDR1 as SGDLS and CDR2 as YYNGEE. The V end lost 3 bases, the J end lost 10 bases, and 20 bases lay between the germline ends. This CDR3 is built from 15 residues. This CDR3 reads CASSENSGTVWEQFF. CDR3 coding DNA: TGTGCCAGCAGCGAAAACTCCGGGACTGTATGGGAGCAGTTCTTC. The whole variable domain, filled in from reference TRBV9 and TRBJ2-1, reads DSGVTQTPKHLITATGQRVTLRCSPRSGDLSVYWYQQSLDQGLQFLIQYYNGEERAKGNILERFSAQQFPDLHSELNLSSLELGDSALYFCASSENSGTVWEQFFGPGTRLTVL.

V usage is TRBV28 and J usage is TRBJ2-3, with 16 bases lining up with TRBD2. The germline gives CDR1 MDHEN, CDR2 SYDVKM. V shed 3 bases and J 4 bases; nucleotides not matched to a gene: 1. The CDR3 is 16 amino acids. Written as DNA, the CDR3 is TGTGCCAGCAGTTTGGGACTAGCGGGAGGGGCAGATACGCAGTATTTT. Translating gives CASSLGLAGGADTQYF.

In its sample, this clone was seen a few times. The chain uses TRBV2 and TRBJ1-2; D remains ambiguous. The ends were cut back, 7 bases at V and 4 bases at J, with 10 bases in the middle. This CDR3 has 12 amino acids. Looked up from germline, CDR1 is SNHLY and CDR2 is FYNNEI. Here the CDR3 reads CASNSNLYGYTF. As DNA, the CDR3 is TGTGCCAGCAATAGTAACCTCTATGGCTACACCTTC.

The CDR3 coding sequence is TGTGCCAGCGAGCCGACAGGGCTCAACTATGGCTACACCTTC. Translated, it gives CASEPTGLNYGYTF. This sequence joins TRBV2 and TRBJ1-2; 7 positions agree with TRBD1. V lost 8 bases to trimming and J lost 2 bases; unmatched junction nucleotides: 8. Germline V gives CDR1 SNHLY, CDR2 FYNNEI. The CDR3 has 14 amino acids.

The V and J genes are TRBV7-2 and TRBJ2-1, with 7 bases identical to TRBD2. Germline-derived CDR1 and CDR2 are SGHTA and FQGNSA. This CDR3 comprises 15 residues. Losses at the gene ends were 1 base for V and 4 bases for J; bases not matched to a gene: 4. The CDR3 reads CASSLDPSGYNEQFF. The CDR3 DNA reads TGTGCCAGCAGCTTAGACCCTAGCGGTTACAATGAGCAGTTCTTC.

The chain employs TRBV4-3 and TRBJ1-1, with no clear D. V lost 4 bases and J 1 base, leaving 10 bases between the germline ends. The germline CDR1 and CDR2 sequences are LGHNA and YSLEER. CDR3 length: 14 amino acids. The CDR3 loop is CASSPDPGNTEAFF. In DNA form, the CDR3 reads TGCGCCAGCAGCCCAGACCCGGGGAACACTGAAGCTTTCTTT.

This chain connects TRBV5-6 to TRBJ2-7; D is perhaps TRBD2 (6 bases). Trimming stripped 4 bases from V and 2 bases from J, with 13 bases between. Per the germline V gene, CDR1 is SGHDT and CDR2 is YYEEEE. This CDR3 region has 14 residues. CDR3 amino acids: CASSVAWGAYEQYF. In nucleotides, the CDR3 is TGTGCCAGCAGCGTGGCGTGGGGGGCCTACGAGCAGTACTTC.

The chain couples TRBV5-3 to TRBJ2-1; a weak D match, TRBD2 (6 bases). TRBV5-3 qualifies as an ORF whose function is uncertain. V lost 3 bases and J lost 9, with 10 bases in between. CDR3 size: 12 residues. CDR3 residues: CARSSQEGEQFF. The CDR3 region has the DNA TGTGCCAGAAGCTCTCAGGAGGGTGAGCAGTTCTTC.

The DNA for the CDR3 is TGCGCCAGCAGCCCGGGGGACTCTGGGGCCAACGTCCTGACTTTC. Translating it yields CASSPGDSGANVLTF. The chain recombines TRBV5-1 with TRBJ2-6; TRBD2 might be the D (6 bases). Trimming cost V 4 bases and J 0 bases, with 8 bases left between them. Germline V gives CDR1 SGHRS, CDR2 YFSETQ. The CDR3 is 15 residues long.

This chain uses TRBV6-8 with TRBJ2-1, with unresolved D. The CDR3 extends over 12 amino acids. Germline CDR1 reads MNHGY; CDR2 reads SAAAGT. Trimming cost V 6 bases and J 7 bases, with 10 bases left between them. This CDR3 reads CASSSPLNEQFF. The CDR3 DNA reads TGTGCCAGCAGCTCCCCACTTAATGAGCAGTTCTTC.

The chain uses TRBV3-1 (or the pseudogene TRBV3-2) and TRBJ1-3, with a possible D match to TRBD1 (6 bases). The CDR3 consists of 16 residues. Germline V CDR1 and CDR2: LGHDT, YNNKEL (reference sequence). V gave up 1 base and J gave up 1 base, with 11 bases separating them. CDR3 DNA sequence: TGTGCCAGCAGCCAAGGCCCCACAGGGTCTGGAAACACCATATATTTT. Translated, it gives CASSQGPTGSGNTIYF.

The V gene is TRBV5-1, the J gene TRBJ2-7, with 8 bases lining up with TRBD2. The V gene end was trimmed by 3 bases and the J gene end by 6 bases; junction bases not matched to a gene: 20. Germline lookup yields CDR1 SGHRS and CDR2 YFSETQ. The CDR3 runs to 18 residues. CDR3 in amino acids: CASSWGGGTGRAGSEQYF. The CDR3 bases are TGCGCCAGCAGCTGGGGTGGGGGAACCGGGAGGGCCGGTAGCGAGCAGTACTTC.

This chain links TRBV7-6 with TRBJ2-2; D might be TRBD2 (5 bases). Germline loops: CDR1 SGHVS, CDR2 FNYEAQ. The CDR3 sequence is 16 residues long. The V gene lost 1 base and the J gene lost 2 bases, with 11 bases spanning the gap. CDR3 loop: CASSLERSPNTGELFF. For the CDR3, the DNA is TGTGCCAGCAGCTTAGAGCGGAGCCCAAACACCGGGGAGCTGTTTTTT.

DNA for the CDR3: TGTGCCAGCACCCTAGGGACAGGGGCAACCGGGGAGCTGTTTTTT. This codes for CASTLGTGATGELFF. This rearrangement joins TRBV7-3 to TRBJ2-2; 10 bases are shared with TRBD1. CDR3 length: 15 residues. CDR1 is SGHTA, CDR2 FQGTGA, per germline. V shed 7 bases, J shed 5 bases, and the junction held 7 bases outside the gene matches.

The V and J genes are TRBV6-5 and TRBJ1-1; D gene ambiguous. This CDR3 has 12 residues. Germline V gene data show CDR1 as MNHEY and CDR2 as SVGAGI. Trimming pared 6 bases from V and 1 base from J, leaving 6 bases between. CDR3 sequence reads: CASSRSNTEAFF. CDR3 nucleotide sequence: TGTGCCAGCAGCCGGTCGAACACTGAAGCTTTCTTT.

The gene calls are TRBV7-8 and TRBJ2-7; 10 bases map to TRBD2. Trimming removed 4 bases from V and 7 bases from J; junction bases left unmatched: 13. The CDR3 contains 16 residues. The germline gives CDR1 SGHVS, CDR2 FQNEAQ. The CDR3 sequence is CASSSRSSGSKDEQYF. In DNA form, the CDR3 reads TGTGCCAGCAGCTCACGATCTAGCGGGAGTAAAGATGAGCAGTACTTC.

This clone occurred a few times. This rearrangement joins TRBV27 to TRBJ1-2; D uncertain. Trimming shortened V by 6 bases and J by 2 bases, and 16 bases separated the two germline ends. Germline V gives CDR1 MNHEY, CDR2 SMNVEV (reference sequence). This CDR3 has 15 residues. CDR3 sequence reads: CASRPITPRNYGYTF. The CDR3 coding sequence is TGTGCCAGCAGACCGATAACGCCACGGAACTATGGCTACACCTTC.

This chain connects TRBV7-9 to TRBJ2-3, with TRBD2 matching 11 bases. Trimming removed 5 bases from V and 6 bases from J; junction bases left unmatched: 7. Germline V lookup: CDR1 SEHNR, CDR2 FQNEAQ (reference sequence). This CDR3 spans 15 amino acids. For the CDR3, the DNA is TGTGCCAGCAGCCAACTAGCGGGAGATTCGGATACGCAGTATTTT. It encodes CASSQLAGDSDTQYF.

In DNA form, the CDR3 reads TGTGCCAGCAGTGAAGGCGGCGGGACAGAGCCTGGCTACACCTTC. As protein: CASSEGGGTEPGYTF. V gene TRBV25-1 combines with J gene TRBJ1-2; TRBD1 agrees at 7 bases. The CDR3 has 15 amino acids. The germline V gene encodes CDR1 MGHDK and CDR2 SYGVNS. V was pared by 2 bases and J by 7 bases, with 10 bases of the junction left unmatched.

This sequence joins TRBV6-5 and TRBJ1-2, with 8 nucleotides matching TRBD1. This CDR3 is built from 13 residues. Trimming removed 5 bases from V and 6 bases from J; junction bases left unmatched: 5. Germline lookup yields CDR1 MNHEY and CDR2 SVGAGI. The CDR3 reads CASSRTGSHGYTF. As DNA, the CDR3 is TGTGCCAGCAGTAGGACAGGGTCCCATGGCTACACCTTC.

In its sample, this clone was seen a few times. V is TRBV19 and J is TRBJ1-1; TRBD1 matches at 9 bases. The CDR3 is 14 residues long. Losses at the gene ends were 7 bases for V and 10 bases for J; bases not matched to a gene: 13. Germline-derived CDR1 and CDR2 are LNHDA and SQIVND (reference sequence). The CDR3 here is CASTTGGLTGGAFF. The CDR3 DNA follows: TGTGCCAGTACCACGGGGGGATTGACAGGGGGAGCTTTCTTT.

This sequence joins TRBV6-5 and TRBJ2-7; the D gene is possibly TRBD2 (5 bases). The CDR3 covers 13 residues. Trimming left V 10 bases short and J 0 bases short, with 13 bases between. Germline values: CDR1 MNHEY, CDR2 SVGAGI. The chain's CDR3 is CATTIRDSYEQYF. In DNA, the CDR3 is TGTGCCACCACAATCCGGGACTCCTACGAGCAGTACTTC.

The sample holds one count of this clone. CDR3 bases: TGTGCCAGCAGCTTAGGCTTCAGGGAGGGGACCCAGTACTTC. The encoded protein is CASSLGFREGTQYF. The chain uses TRBV7-2 and TRBJ2-5; 7 nucleotides agree with TRBD2. Trimming cost V 1 base and J 7 bases; bases outside gene matches: 6. CDR1 is SGHTA and CDR2 is FQGNSA in the germline V gene. The CDR3 extends over 14 amino acids.